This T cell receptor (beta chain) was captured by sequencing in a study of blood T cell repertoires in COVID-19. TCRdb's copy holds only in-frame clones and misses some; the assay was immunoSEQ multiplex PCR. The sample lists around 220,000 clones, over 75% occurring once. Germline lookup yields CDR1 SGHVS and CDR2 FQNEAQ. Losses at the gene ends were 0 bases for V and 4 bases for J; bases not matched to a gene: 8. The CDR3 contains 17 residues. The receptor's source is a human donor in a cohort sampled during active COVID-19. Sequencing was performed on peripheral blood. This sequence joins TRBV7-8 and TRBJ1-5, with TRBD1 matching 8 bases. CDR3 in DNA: TGTGCCAGCAGCTTAGCCCGACAGGGGATCTTAAATCAGCCCCAGCATTTT. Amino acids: CASSLARQGILNQPQHF.